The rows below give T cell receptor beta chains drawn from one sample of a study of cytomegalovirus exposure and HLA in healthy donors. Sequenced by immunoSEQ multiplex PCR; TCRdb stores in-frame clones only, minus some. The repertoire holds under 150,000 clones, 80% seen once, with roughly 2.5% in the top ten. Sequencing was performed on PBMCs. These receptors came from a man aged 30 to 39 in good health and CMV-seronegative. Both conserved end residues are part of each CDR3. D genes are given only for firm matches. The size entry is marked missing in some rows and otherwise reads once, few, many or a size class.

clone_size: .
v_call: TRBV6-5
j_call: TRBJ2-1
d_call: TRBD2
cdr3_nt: TGTGCCAGCAGTTACACCCCGGGGGGGCCCATGAATGAGCAGTTCTTC
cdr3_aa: CASSYTPGGPMNEQFF

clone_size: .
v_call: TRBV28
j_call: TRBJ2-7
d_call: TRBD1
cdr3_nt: TGTGCCAGCAGTTTTGTTGTAAGTGGTTTGGGACAGGGGGTGCACGAGCAGTACTTC
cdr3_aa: CASSFVVSGLGQGVHEQYF

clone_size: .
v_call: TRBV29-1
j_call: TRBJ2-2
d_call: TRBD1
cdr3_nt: TGCAGCGTTGATATCACGGGCAGGGGGCGAACCGGGGAGCTGTTTTTT
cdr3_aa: CSVDITGRGRTGELFF

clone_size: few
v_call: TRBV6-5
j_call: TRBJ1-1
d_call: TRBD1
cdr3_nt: TGTGCCAGCAGCCGGTCGACAGGGGAAGCTTTCTTT
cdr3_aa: CASSRSTGEAFF

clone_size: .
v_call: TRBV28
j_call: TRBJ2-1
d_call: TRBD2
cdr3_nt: TGTGCCAGCGGATCTCTAGCGGGAGCTGGAAAGGGCAATGAGCAGTTCTTC
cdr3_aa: CASGSLAGAGKGNEQFF

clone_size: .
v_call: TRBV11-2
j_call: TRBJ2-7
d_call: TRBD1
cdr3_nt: TGTGCCAGCAGCTTCACAGGGGGCGCCTACGAGCAGTACTTC
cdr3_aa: CASSFTGGAYEQYF

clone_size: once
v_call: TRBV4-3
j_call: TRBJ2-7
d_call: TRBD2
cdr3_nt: TGCGCCAGCAGCCAAGATCCAGGAGGGCTAGCGGGAAAGTACGAGCAGTACTTC
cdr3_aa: CASSQDPGGLAGKYEQYF

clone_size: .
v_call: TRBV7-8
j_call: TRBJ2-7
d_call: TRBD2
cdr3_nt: TGTGCCAGCAGCGAGGGGACTAGCGGGGATACCTACGAGCAGTACTTC
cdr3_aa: CASSEGTSGDTYEQYF

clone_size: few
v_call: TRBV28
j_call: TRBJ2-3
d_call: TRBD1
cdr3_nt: TGTGCCAGCAGTTTACGAACAGGGGCGCGGACAGATACGCAGTATTTT
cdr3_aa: CASSLRTGARTDTQYF

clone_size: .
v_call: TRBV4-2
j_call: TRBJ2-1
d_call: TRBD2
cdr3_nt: TGTGCCAGCAGCCAAGTCGGTCTAGCGGGATACAATGAGCAGTTCTTC
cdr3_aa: CASSQVGLAGYNEQFF

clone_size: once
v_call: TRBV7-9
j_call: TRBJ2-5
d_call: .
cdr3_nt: TGTGCCAGCAGCTCCACATTGACCCAGTACTTC
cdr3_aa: CASSSTLTQYF

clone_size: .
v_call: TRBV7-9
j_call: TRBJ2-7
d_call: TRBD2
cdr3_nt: TGTGCCAGCAGCTTACCGGGTCTAGCGGGAAACGAGCAGTACTTC
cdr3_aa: CASSLPGLAGNEQYF

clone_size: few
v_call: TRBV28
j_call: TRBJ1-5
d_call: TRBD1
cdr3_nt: TGTGCCAGCACGCGGACAGGGGGCATGGGCAATCAGCCCCAGCATTTT
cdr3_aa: CASTRTGGMGNQPQHF

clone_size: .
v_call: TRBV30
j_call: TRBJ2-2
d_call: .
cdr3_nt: TGTGCCTGGAGTTTAGGAGCCGGGGAGCTGTTTTTT
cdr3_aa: CAWSLGAGELFF

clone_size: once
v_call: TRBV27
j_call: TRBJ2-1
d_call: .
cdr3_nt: TGTGCCAGCAGTTTATCCCCGGTCAATGAGCAGTTCTTC
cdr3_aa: CASSLSPVNEQFF

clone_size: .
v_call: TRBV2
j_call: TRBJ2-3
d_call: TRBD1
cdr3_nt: TGTGCCAGCAAGTTATCCGGGACAGGGTACACAGATACGCAGTATTTT
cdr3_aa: CASKLSGTGYTDTQYF

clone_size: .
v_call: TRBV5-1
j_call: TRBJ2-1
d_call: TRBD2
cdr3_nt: TGCGCCAGCAGCCCAACCGGGACTAGCGGGAGTAATGAGCAGTTCTTC
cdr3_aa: CASSPTGTSGSNEQFF

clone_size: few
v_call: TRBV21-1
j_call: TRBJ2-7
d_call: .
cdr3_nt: TGTGCCAGCAGCAAAAACTCCGCCTCCTACGAGCAGTACTTC
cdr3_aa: CASSKNSASYEQYF

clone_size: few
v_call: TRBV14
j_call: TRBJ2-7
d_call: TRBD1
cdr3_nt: TGTGCCAGCAGCCAAGATATAGGACAGGGGTTCTACGAGCAGTACTTC
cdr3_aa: CASSQDIGQGFYEQYF

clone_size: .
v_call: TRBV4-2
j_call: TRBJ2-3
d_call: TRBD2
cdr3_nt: TGTGCCAGCAGCCAAGACGGGGGGATGACAGATACGCAGTATTTT
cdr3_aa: CASSQDGGMTDTQYF

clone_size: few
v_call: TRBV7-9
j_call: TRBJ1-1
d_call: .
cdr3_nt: TGTGCCAGCAGCTTTGGTGGCCCGGGAACTGAAGCTTTCTTT
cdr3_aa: CASSFGGPGTEAFF

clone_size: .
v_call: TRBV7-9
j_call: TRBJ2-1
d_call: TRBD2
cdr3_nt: TGTGCCAGCAGCTCCTATAGCGGGATTGCGAATGAGCAGTTCTTC
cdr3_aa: CASSSYSGIANEQFF

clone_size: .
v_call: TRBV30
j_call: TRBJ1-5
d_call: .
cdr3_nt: TGTGCCTGGAGTGTATCGGGTCAGCCCCAGAATTTT
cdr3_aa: CAWSVSGQPQNF

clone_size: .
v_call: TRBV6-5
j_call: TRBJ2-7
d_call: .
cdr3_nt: TGTGCCAGCAGTTACGAGGGCAGGACCTACGAGCAGTACTTC
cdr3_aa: CASSYEGRTYEQYF

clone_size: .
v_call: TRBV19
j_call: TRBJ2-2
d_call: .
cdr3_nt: TGTGCCAGTTGTGGCAGACTCTCCACCGGGGAGCTGTTTTTT
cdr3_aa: CASCGRLSTGELFF

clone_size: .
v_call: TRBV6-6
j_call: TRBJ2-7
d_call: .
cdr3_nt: TGTGCCAGCAGTTACCGGGGTGACGAGCAGTACTTC
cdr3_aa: CASSYRGDEQYF

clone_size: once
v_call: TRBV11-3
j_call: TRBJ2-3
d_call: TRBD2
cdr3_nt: TGTGCCAGCAGCTTGAGCGGGAGCTACACCACAGATACGCAGTATTTT
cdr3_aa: CASSLSGSYTTDTQYF

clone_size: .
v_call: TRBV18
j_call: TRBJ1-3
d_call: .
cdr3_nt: TGTGCCAGCTCACCGATTGGGGGGTATGGAAACACCATATATTTT
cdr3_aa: CASSPIGGYGNTIYF